A single sample gave rise to the 22 T cell receptor beta chains below, sequenced in a study of lymphopenia after photon versus proton radiotherapy. Profiled with immunoSEQ multiplex PCR; TCRdb holds only in-frame clones, not every one. The sample has fewer than 25,000 clones, around 89% seen once. The sequences come from peripheral blood, collected from a patient treated with proton-based radiotherapy. The receptor source for this set is a man aged 80 or over with esophageal cancer.

The chain employs TRBV12-5 and TRBJ2-5; a possible D gene is TRBD1 (5 bases). The CDR3 loop spans 17 amino acids. Deletions cut 0 bases from V and 4 bases from J, with 18 bases between. CDR1 and CDR2 (germline): LGHNT, FRNRAP. DNA of the CDR3: TGTGCTAGTGGTTTGGTATTGGGGCTTCTCTCCCGAGAGACCCAGTACTTC. As protein: CASGLVLGLLSRETQYF. Full variable domain (rest looked up from reference TRBV12-5 and TRBJ2-5): DARVTQTPRHKVTEMGQEVTMRCQPILGHNTVFWYRQTMMQGLELLAYFRNRAPLDDSGMPKDRFSAEMPDATLATLKIQPSEPRDSAVYFCASGLVLGLLSRETQYFGPGTRLLVL.

This clone was seen just once. A junction boundary mismatches the germline segment, possibly from a read error. The chain uses TRBV7-9 and TRBJ2-1; D unresolved. The germline gives CDR1 SEHNR, CDR2 FQNEAQ (reference sequence). The CDR3 extends over 13 amino acids. This CDR3 is CASSLLSGNERFF. DNA for the CDR3: TGTGCCAGCAGCTTATTATCAGGCAATGAGCGGTTCTTC.

V gene TRBV12-2 combines with J gene TRBJ2-7; TRBD1, the D gene given by the table, was not confirmed from the DNA. TRBV12-2 is designated a pseudogene. The CDR3 is made up of 14 amino acids. For the CDR3, the DNA is TGTGCAAGTCGCTCTCGGGACAGGGGCCACGAGCAGTACTTC. It is translated as CASRSRDRGHEQYF.

The chain recombines TRBV7-9 with TRBJ2-7; tentative D call: TRBD1 (6 bases). Germline CDR1 is SEHNR and CDR2 is FQNEAQ (reference sequence). The CDR3 is made up of 14 amino acids. The V end lost 5 bases, the J end lost 2 bases, and 13 bases lay between the germline ends. CDR3 residues: CASSRPTGTYEQYF. The CDR3 DNA follows: TGTGCCAGCAGCAGACCGACAGGAACCTACGAGCAGTACTTC.

The rearrangement uses TRBV30 and TRBJ1-5, with D uncertain. The CDR3 sequence is 13 residues long. Per the germline V gene, CDR1 is GTSNPN and CDR2 is SVGIG (reference sequence). V was shortened by 0 bases and J by 3 bases, with 6 bases between the two germline ends. CDR3 DNA: TGTGCCTGGAGTGTACAGCACAATCAGCCCCAGCATTTT. The encoded protein is CAWSVQHNQPQHF.

The chain carries TRBV4-1 and TRBJ2-5; 8 nucleotides agree with TRBD2. CDR1 is MGHRA, CDR2 YSYEKL, per germline. V was pared by 3 bases and J by 1 base, with 10 bases of the junction left unmatched. This CDR3 has 17 residues. The CDR3 sequence is CASSHPLAGGRQETQYF. In nucleotides, the CDR3 is TGCGCCAGCAGCCACCCCCTGGCGGGGGGCCGCCAAGAGACCCAGTACTTC.

The gene calls are TRBV18 and TRBJ2-3; maybe TRBD2 (6 bases). Trimming shortened V by 1 base and J by 1 base, and 9 bases separated the two germline ends. From germline, CDR1 is KGHSH and CDR2 LQKENI. This CDR3 comprises 15 residues. CDR3 sequence (DNA): TGTGCCAGCTCACCACTTTCTAGCGGCACAGATACGCAGTATTTT. Translated, it gives CASSPLSSGTDTQYF.

CDR3 in amino acids: CASSLGALGRLNQPQHF. CDR3 bases: TGTGCCAGCAGCTTAGGTGCTCTGGGACGGCTCAATCAGCCCCAGCATTTT. The chain combines TRBV7-9 with TRBJ1-5; a possible D gene is TRBD1 (5 bases). This CDR3 contains 17 residues. Germline CDR1 reads SEHNR; CDR2 reads FQNEAQ (reference sequence). With 1 base removed from V and 3 bases from J, the gap between germline ends came to 16 bases.

This chain links TRBV30 with TRBJ2-1, with no clear D. The CDR3 consists of 16 residues. V lost 0 bases to trimming and J lost 4 bases, with 16 bases between them. Germline values: CDR1 GTSNPN, CDR2 SVGIG (reference sequence). CDR3 amino acids: CAWSVRRVSLYNEQFF. CDR3 in DNA: TGTGCCTGGAGTGTACGTCGGGTATCTCTATACAATGAGCAGTTCTTC.

The rearrangement joins TRBV9 to TRBJ2-3; D ambiguous. Germline V gene data show CDR1 as SGDLS and CDR2 as YYNGEE. Between the trimmed V and J ends, which lost 3 bases and 1 base, there was a span of 9 bases. The CDR3 spans 14 residues. The CDR3 here is CASSGDGRTDTQYF. As DNA, the CDR3 is TGTGCCAGCAGCGGAGACGGACGCACAGATACGCAGTATTTT.

V gene TRBV30 combines with J gene TRBJ1-1, with a possible D match to TRBD1 (6 bases). The length of the CDR3 is 12 residues. Deletions cut 2 bases from V and 10 bases from J, with 14 bases between. CDR1 is GTSNPN, CDR2 SVGIG, per germline (reference sequence). Here the CDR3 reads CAWSPGGALAFF. CDR3 DNA: TGTGCCTGGAGTCCCGGGGGGGCTCTAGCTTTCTTT.

In the case of this clone: The junction departs from germline at one end; a sequencing error may be responsible. The sample holds other DNA sequences that translate to the same CDR3. The chain links TRBV23-1 to TRBJ2-5, with D tentatively TRBD1 (6 bases). TRBV23-1 qualifies as an ORF whose function is uncertain. The CDR3 spans 16 residues. The chain's CDR3 is CASSHPEQGTQETQYF. The CDR3 bases are TGCGCCAGCAGTCATCCCGAACAGGGTACCCAAGAAACCCAGTACTTC.

The chain combines TRBV19 with TRBJ1-4; D possibly corresponds to TRBD1 (5 bases). V was trimmed by 4 bases and J by 0 bases, leaving 12 bases between them. CDR3 length: 16 amino acids. Germline V lookup: CDR1 LNHDA, CDR2 SQIVND (reference sequence). CDR3 nucleotide sequence: TGTGCCAGTAGTAAAATGGGGGGGGCAACTAATGAAAAACTGTTTTTT. It translates to CASSKMGGATNEKLFF. The entire variable domain, with the rest obtained from reference TRBV19 and TRBJ1-4, is as follows: DGGITQSPKYLFRKEGQNVTLSCEQNLNHDAMYWYRQDPGQGLRLIYYSQIVNDFQKGDIAEGYSVSREKKESFPLTVTSAQKNPTAFYLCASSKMGGATNEKLFFGSGTQLSVL.

CDR3 nucleotide sequence: TGTGCCAGCAGCTTCCAAGAGACCCAGTACTTC. Translating it yields CASSFQETQYF. This chain links TRBV5-4 with TRBJ2-5; D uncertain. The CDR3 is 11 residues long. The V and J ends lost 2 bases and 1 base respectively, with 0 bases between them. Germline lookup yields CDR1 SGHNT and CDR2 YYREEE (reference sequence).

The rearrangement links TRBV19 to TRBJ1-1; D is unclear. Trimming cost V 1 base and J 0 bases, with 3 bases left between them. Germline CDR1 reads LNHDA; CDR2 reads SQIVND (reference sequence). There are 13 residues in the CDR3. CDR3 amino acids: CASSIALNTEAFF. Written as DNA, the CDR3 is TGTGCCAGTAGTATAGCACTGAACACTGAAGCTTTCTTT.

The chain carries TRBV6-1 and TRBJ1-6; possibly TRBD1 for D (6 bases). Trimming cost V 7 bases and J 10 bases, with 14 bases left between them. The CDR3 has 13 residues. Germline V gene data show CDR1 as MNHNS and CDR2 as SASEGT. CDR3: CASTVTGPSPLHF. As DNA, the CDR3 is TGTGCCAGCACCGTAACAGGGCCCTCACCCCTCCACTTT.

CDR3 amino acids: CASSRDIYNEQFF. For the CDR3, the DNA is TGCGCCAGCAGCCGGGACATTTACAATGAGCAGTTCTTC. The chain is built from TRBV5-1 and TRBJ2-1, with TRBD1 as a possible D gene (6 bases). The CDR3 runs 13 residues. The germline V gene encodes CDR1 SGHRS and CDR2 YFSETQ. The ends were cut back, 4 bases at V and 4 bases at J, with 9 bases in the middle.

CDR3 sequence: CASRERGQETQYF. The CDR3 nucleotides read TGTGCCAGTAGGGAGCGGGGGCAAGAGACCCAGTACTTC. This chain uses TRBV19 with TRBJ2-5; 8 positions agree with TRBD2. The V gene end was trimmed by 6 bases and the J gene end by 2 bases; junction bases not matched to a gene: 2. Germline V gene sequence: CDR1 LNHDA, CDR2 SQIVND (reference sequence). This CDR3 has 13 residues.

V gene TRBV4-3 combines with J gene TRBJ2-3, with D possibly being TRBD1 (6 bases). The CDR3 extends over 13 amino acids. Germline V lookup: CDR1 LGHNA, CDR2 YSLEER. V was trimmed by 4 bases and J by 2 bases, leaving 7 bases between them. As DNA, the CDR3 is TGCGCCAGCAGCCGGGGGCTCACAGATACGCAGTATTTT. As protein: CASSRGLTDTQYF.

This chain links TRBV7-6 with TRBJ1-6; perhaps TRBD1 as D (5 bases). The V gene lost 1 base and the J gene lost 7 bases, with 11 bases spanning the gap. CDR3 length: 15 amino acids. Germline V gene data show CDR1 as SGHVS and CDR2 as FNYEAQ. DNA for the CDR3: TGTGCCAGCAGCTTAGAGTGGGGCCTGAATTCACCCCTCCACTTT. This encodes CASSLEWGLNSPLHF.

This chain joins TRBV11-1 and TRBJ2-3, with 9 bases matching TRBD2. Germline V lookup: CDR1 SGHAT, CDR2 FQDESV (reference sequence). The V segment lost 5 bases and the J segment 7 bases; nucleotides outside the gene matches: 7. The CDR3 extends over 14 amino acids. The CDR3 is CASSPGLARHTQYF. The DNA for the CDR3 is TGTGCCAGCAGCCCCGGACTAGCGAGGCATACGCAGTATTTT.

The genes are TRBV19 and TRBJ1-1; D is possibly TRBD1 (5 bases). With 5 bases removed from V and 1 base from J, the gap between germline ends came to 14 bases. This CDR3 spans 15 amino acids. The V gene's germline CDR1 is LNHDA and CDR2 SQIVND (reference sequence). The CDR3 nucleotides are TGTGCCAGTAGTGGGTCAGGGCTGGCGAACACTGAAGCTTTCTTT. Translating gives CASSGSGLANTEAFF. Supplemented by reference TRBV19 and TRBJ1-1, the full variable domain reads DGGITQSPKYLFRKEGQNVTLSCEQNLNHDAMYWYRQDPGQGLRLIYYSQIVNDFQKGDIAEGYSVSREKKESFPLTVTSAQKNPTAFYLCASSGSGLANTEAFFGQGTRLTVV.